These 10 T cell receptor beta chains came from one sample sequenced in a study of CD8+CD57+ T cells in acquired aplastic anemia. Genomic DNA, the template, was used for profiling of the TCR beta VDJ and CDR3. TCRdb itself ran the reads through MiXCR, one entry per CDR3 protein. In the table there are roughly 220,000 distinct CDR3 sequences, around three fifths of which are singletons. Patients picked for sequencing had shown CD8+CD57+ cell expansion detected by flow cytometry. The specimen was sorted CD4+, CD8+, or CD8+CD57+ T cells (not recorded which) from PBMCs. These receptors all stem from a human donor with aplastic anemia.

This rearrangement joins TRBV5-3 to TRBJ1-1; TRBD1 is a possible D gene (6 bases). TRBV5-3 is treated as an ORF (open reading frame) with a function not yet certain. Trimming removed 8 bases from V and 0 bases from J, with 20 bases in between. This CDR3 comprises 16 residues. This CDR3 reads CASSGTRTHMNTEAFF. CDR3 sequence (DNA): TGTGCCAGCAGCGGGACAAGGACCCATATGAACACTGAAGCTTTCTTT.

The chain joins TRBV20-1 to TRBJ2-2, with D possibly TRBD2 on 5 matching bases. This CDR3 is 15 amino acids long. Trimming removed 0 bases from V and 1 base from J, with 9 bases in between. Germline V gene sequence: CDR1 DFQATT, CDR2 SNEGSKA (reference sequence). The CDR3 sequence is CSARDMDWNTGELFF. The CDR3 DNA follows: TGCAGTGCTAGAGATATGGACTGGAACACCGGGGAGCTGTTTTTT.

V gene TRBV5-1 combines with J gene TRBJ2-6; no definite D call. V lost 7 bases, J lost 0 bases, and 11 bases lay in between. Per the germline V gene, CDR1 is SGHRS and CDR2 is YFSETQ. This CDR3 is built from 15 residues. For the CDR3, the DNA is TGCGCCAGCCGGAAACAGCTCTCTGGGGCCAACGTCCTGACTTTC. Its protein is CASRKQLSGANVLTF.

J is TRBJ2-3 and V is TRBV15; 9 bases line up with TRBD2. V shed 7 bases, J shed 0 bases, and the junction held 8 bases outside the gene matches. The germline V gene encodes CDR1 LNHNV and CDR2 YYDKDF (reference sequence). The CDR3 extends over 16 amino acids. The CDR3 coding sequence is TGTGCCACCATCCGCAGCGGGGGGCCAAGCACAGATACGCAGTATTTT. It codes for CATIRSGGPSTDTQYF.

This chain connects TRBV10-3 to TRBJ1-1; D is unclear. Trimming cost V 10 bases and J 1 base, with 10 bases left between them. The CDR3 spans 12 residues. Germline CDR1 is ENHRY and CDR2 is SYGVKD. In DNA form, the CDR3 reads TGTGCCACACATAGGACGAACACTGAAGCTTTCTTT. This codes for CATHRTNTEAFF.

V is TRBV7-9 and J is TRBJ1-1, with 7 bases lining up with TRBD1. This CDR3 contains 15 residues. From germline, CDR1 is SEHNR and CDR2 FQNEAQ (reference sequence). Trimming took 3 bases from V and 2 from J; bases not matched to a gene: 6. The CDR3 DNA reads TGTGCCAGCAGCTTGGTGGGGACAGTAAACACTGAAGCTTTCTTT. This sequence encodes CASSLVGTVNTEAFF. Drawing the rest from reference TRBV7-9 and TRBJ1-1, the complete variable domain is DTGVSQNPRHKITKRGQNVTFRCDPISEHNRLYWYRQTLGQGPEFLTYFQNEAQLEKSRLLSDRFSAERPKGSFSTLEIQRTEQGDSAMYLCASSLVGTVNTEAFFGQGTRLTVV.

This clonotype appeared a few times. The chain uses TRBV12-3 or TRBV12-4 and TRBJ2-2, with unresolved D. The CDR3 totals 15 residues. Trimming took 4 bases from V and 0 from J, leaving 9 bases between them. The chain's CDR3 is CASSSIGTNTGELFF. The DNA of the CDR3 is TGTGCCAGCAGTTCTATAGGGACGAACACCGGGGAGCTGTTTTTT.

This clonotype was found a few times. The J gene is TRBJ2-1, the V gene TRBV6-6, with D unclear. The germline gives CDR1 MNHNY, CDR2 SVGAGI (reference sequence). The CDR3 consists of 11 residues. V was cut by 6 bases and J by 8 bases, with 8 bases left in between. CDR3 residues: CASSAKDEQFF. The CDR3 DNA follows: TGTGCCAGCAGCGCCAAGGATGAGCAGTTCTTC.

The genes are TRBV15 and TRBJ2-7; D perhaps matches TRBD1 (7 bases). This CDR3 has 16 amino acids. V lost 0 bases and J lost 2, with 14 bases in between. Germline CDR1 and CDR2: LNHNV and YYDKDF (reference sequence). The CDR3 region is CATSRDAGGGPYEQYF. CDR3 DNA: TGTGCCACCAGCAGAGATGCAGGGGGAGGCCCCTACGAGCAGTACTTC. The full variable domain, its missing parts supplied by reference TRBV15 and TRBJ2-7, is DAMVIQNPRYQVTQFGKPVTLSCSQTLNHNVMYWYQQKSSQAPKLLFHYYDKDFNNEADTPDNFQSRRPNTSFCFLDIRSPGLGDTAMYLCATSRDAGGGPYEQYFGPGTRLTVT.

The genes are TRBV2 and TRBJ1-5; 9 bases fit TRBD1. V was pared by 1 base and J by 3 bases, with 1 base of the junction left unmatched. Germline loops: CDR1 SNHLY, CDR2 FYNNEI. This CDR3 comprises 15 residues. CDR3 loop: CASSEGTGVNQPQHF. CDR3 DNA: TGTGCCAGCAGTGAAGGGACAGGGGTCAATCAGCCCCAGCATTTT. The full variable domain, in which reference TRBV2 and TRBJ1-5 provide the parts outside the CDR3, is EPEVTQTPSHQVTQMGQEVILRCVPISNHLYFYWYRQILGQKVEFLVSFYNNEISEKSEIFDDQFSVERPDGSNFTLKIRSTKLEDSAMYFCASSEGTGVNQPQHFGDGTRLSIL.